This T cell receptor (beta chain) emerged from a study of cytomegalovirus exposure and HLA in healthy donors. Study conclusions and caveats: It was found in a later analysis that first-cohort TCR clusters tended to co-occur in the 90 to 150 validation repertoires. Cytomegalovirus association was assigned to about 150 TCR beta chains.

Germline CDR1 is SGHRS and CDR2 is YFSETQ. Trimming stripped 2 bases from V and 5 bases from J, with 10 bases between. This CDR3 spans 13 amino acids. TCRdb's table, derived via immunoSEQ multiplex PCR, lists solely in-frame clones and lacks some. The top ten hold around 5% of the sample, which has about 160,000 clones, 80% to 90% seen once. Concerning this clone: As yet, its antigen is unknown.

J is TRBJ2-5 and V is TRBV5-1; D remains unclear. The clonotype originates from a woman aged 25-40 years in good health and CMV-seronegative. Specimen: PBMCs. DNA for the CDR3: TGCGCCAGCAGCTTTTCAGTGGGGGAGACCCAGTACTTC. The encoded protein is CASSFSVGETQYF.